The TCR beta chain under discussion was sequenced for a study of T cells after yellow fever vaccination. TCRdb processed the 5' RACE reads anew with MiXCR; each CDR3 protein has one entry. Here the sample spans roughly 170,000 distinct CDR3 sequences, approximately 9.9% being singletons. This CDR3 spans 17 amino acids. The V and J ends lost 3 bases and 2 bases, in that order; junction bases with no gene match: 7. Germline lookup yields CDR1 SGHVS and CDR2 FNYEAQ. The sequence came from a man younger than 30 who received the YFV17D yellow fever vaccine. The material sequenced was CD8+ T cells sorted from PBMCs, taken 45 days after the yellow fever booster vaccination. The chain combines TRBV7-6 with TRBJ2-3; 11 bases match TRBD2. DNA for the CDR3: TGTGCCAGCAGCTTCGCGACTAGCGGGGTTTACACAGATACGCAGTATTTT. As protein: CASSFATSGVYTDTQYF. Variable domain in full (rest from reference TRBV7-6 and TRBJ2-3): GAGVSQSPRYKVTKRGQDVALRCDPISGHVSLYWYRQALGQGPEFLTYFNYEAQQDKSGLPNDRFSAERPEGSISTLTIQRTEQRDSAMYRCASSFATSGVYTDTQYFGPGTRLTVL.